This T cell receptor (beta chain) comes out of a study of T cells after yellow fever vaccination (dated by TCRdb to about 2019). A note on the overall study: The SMART-Seq v4 Ultra Low Input RNA kit was used to prepare libraries from fractions with low cell numbers. To track T-cell clones before and after primary and booster YFV17D yellow fever vaccination, bulk TCR alpha and beta repertoires were sequenced longitudinally. The cohort comprised two healthy male donors, one aged 18 to 30 and one aged 30 to 39 years. Blood was collected at multiple timepoints before and after primary and secondary immunization, and bulk PBMC replicates and cell subsets were isolated. Summary of the overall study and its limitations: Computational filtering was required because FACS-sorted repertoires could contain abundant contaminating clonotypes from the bulk population. A small fraction of clonotypes showed up in both the CD4 and CD8 compartments, probably as a result of convergent recombination. Because the study included only a couple of donors, the extent to which the findings can be generalized is limited. Most clones expanded after primary vaccination (almost 97% of CD4 and 70% to 90% of CD8) were re-detected after the booster, suggesting that broad memory maintenance occurred. Compared with the primary T-cell response, the secondary T-cell response was weaker but faster, peaking on day 5 rather than day 15.

This sample's treatment or condition label indicates: live attenuated yellow fever vaccine strain. At every blood-draw timepoint, two biological replicates of bulk PBMCs were collected. A standard Ficoll-Paque protocol was used to isolate PBMCs from peripheral blood. RNA was extracted with TriZol from bulk PBMCs, CD4 and CD8 fractions, and dextramer-positive and dextramer-negative fractions. A few counts support this clonotype. There is no known antigen for this receptor. Base qualities are not provided; no much larger clone lies one nucleotide away. V is pared back by 4 bases and J by 0 bases, with 17 bases lying between the germline termini. Taken from cysteine to phenylalanine, the CDR3 has 17 residues. The retained sequence is limited to the CDR3, 51 bases, with the frame set at the first base. The germline V gene encodes CDR1 ENHRY and CDR2 SYGVKD. For sequencing, an Illumina NovaSeq 6000 was employed. Synthesis of TCR cDNA relied on 5'RACE template switching, a step that introduced a universal primer site along with unique molecular identifiers. Priming of cDNA synthesis was performed from both the TCR alpha and TCR beta constant segments. Library amplification used two PCR steps, and the second PCR step added sample barcodes and sequencing adapters. Sequencing of libraries was performed on Illumina HiSeq 2500 (2x100 bp) or NovaSeq (2x150 bp). Per the authors' processing: Reads were demultiplexed and collapsed into UMI consensus sequences with MIGEC, and V(D)J alignment was performed with MiXCR. Vaccine-responding clonotypes were defined with edgeR using replicate PBMC samples, requiring FDR below 0.01 and a log2 fold change above 5 up to day 15. Bulk clonotypes were assigned CD4 or CD8 identity according to which sequenced CD4 or CD8 repertoire held them at higher abundance. TCRdb reanalyzed the raw reads on its own, using fastp at Q25 for trimming and MiXCR for clone calling, and kept in-frame beta chains. Every distinct CDR3 protein forms one entry, paired with its most common genes and DNA. The V and J calls were not made by the authors but by TCRdb's processing. The sample records some 350,000 distinct CDR3 sequences, 3% to 4.5% of which are singletons. The ten largest clones take up less than 25% of the sample.

Sequenced material: PBMCs, taken 5 days after the yellow fever booster vaccination. This clonotype was obtained from a man between 18 and 35 years old who received the YFV17D yellow fever vaccine. The receptor chain draws on TRBV10-3 and TRBJ2-3, with the D gene uncertain. The CDR3 here reads CAISGLDGLRSTDTQYF. The DNA sequence reads TGTGCCATCAGTGGCCTGGATGGGCTTCGTAGCACAGATACGCAGTATTTT.